This T cell receptor (beta chain) was recovered during a study of T cells in Graves' hyperthyroidism and ophthalmopathy. This clonotype came up a few times. RNA transcripts gave rise to amplified TCR beta CDR3 regions. Using the HTBI primer set, a first-round RT-PCR was run on the TCR CDR3. Via MiXCR, TCRdb re-called the multiplex PCR reads, giving one row per CDR3 protein. In the table there are around 700,000 distinct CDR3 sequences, approximately 18% of which are singletons. V lost 3 bases and J lost 8; bases outside the gene matches: 7. This CDR3 region has 15 residues. Looked up from germline, CDR1 is PRHDT and CDR2 is FYEKMQ (reference sequence).

Sample: blood. The V gene is TRBV13, the J gene TRBJ2-1; TRBD1 matches 10 bases. The receptor was isolated from a woman in her 50s with Graves' hyperthyroidism that later progressed to Graves' ophthalmopathy. CDR3 bases: TGTGCCAGCAGCTTTCGACAGGGGGCTGTGGATGAGCAGTTCTTC. Residues: CASSFRQGAVDEQFF.